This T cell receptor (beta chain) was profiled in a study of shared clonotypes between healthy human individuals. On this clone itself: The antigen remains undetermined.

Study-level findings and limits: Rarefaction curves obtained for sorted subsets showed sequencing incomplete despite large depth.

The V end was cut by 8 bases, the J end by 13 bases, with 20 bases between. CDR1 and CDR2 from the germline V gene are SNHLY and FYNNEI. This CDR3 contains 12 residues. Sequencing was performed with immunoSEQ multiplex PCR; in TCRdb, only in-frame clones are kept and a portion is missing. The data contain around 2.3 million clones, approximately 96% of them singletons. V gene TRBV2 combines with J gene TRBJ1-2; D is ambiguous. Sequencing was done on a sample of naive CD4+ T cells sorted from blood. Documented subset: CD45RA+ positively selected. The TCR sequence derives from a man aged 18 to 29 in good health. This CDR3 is CASVWESVASTF. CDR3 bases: TGTGCCAGCGTCTGGGAGAGCGTCGCCTCCACCTTC.